What follows describes a single T cell receptor beta chain. The antigen remains unidentified. Healthy Caucasians made up all donors. This sample was taken from a study of identical twins. Study outcomes and limitations: Partly confounded zero-insertion analyses could result from invariant MAIT and iNKT cells.

The germline V gene has CDR1 MRHNA and CDR2 SNTAGT. The ends were cut back, 8 bases at V and 4 bases at J, with 16 bases in the middle. The CDR3 sequence is 14 residues long. A universal primer binding site was introduced by template switching. The final cDNA contained unique molecular identifiers. MiXCR, applied by TCRdb to the 5' RACE reads, yields one record per CDR3 protein. The data contain fewer than 250,000 distinct CDR3 sequences, 6% to 9% of them singletons. These data also featured in a second study, about yellow fever vaccine responses in identical twins.

Sequenced material: memory (CD45RO+) T cells sorted from blood. This TCR came from a woman in her late teens or twenties in good health. This chain joins TRBV6-4 and TRBJ2-3; D may be TRBD2 (6 bases). CDR3 DNA sequence: TGTGCCAGCGCACCGGCAGGCGGGGCAGATACGCAGTATTTT. Its translation is CASAPAGGADTQYF.